This T cell receptor beta chain was identified during a study of OX40 agonist ivuxolimab in advanced cancers. Study in general: Males comprised 70% to 85% of the group, whose mean age was approximately 60 years (range roughly 23 to 90).

Study-wide findings and caveats: Clonal expansion from baseline to week 6 occurred in both CD4+ and CD8+ T cells.

The germline V and J ends were trimmed by 5 bases and 0 bases, with 22 bases remaining between them. This CDR3 region has 19 residues. CDR1 and CDR2 from the germline V gene are SEHNR and FQNEAQ (reference sequence). Of note for this clone: Its cognate antigen is unknown.

Method: immunoSEQ multiplex PCR; TCRdb's copy keeps in-frame clones and lacks some. The profile shows under 70,000 clones, about 93% of them singletons. The source was CD4+ or CD8+ T cells sorted from blood, collected in a trial of the OX40 agonist ivuxolimab. The receptor comes from an adult with an advanced solid tumor such as melanoma, head and neck, liver or kidney cancer. The chain combines TRBV7-9 with TRBJ1-4; tentatively, D is TRBD1 (6 bases). CDR3 region: CASSPRLGDNLATNEKLFF. CDR3 sequence (DNA): TGTGCCAGCAGCCCCCGGTTGGGGGACAACCTTGCAACTAATGAAAAACTGTTTTTT.